Following are 13 T cell receptor beta chains from one sample sequenced in a study of shared clonotypes between healthy human individuals (TCRdb year 2020). The library was generated by the immunoSEQ multiplex PCR assay. TCRdb's version of the immuneACCESS table is confined to in-frame rearrangements and falls short of the full clone set. An unresolved V gene accounts for under half of the shortfall where checked; the remainder is of unknown origin. Recorded for this sample are some 360,000 clones; about 73% of them occurred a single time. Jointly, the top ten make up about 10% of the sample. The sequencing sample was made of memory CD4+ T cells sorted from blood. According to the study, the label for this sample's cell subset or site signals: CD45RA-negative fraction. Receptors were obtained from a man younger than 40 in good health.

The rearrangement uses TRBV5-6 and TRBJ2-5; TRBD2 is a possible D gene (5 bases). Trimming removed 3 bases at V and 5 bases at J, with 20 bases between. CDR1 is SGHDT and CDR2 is YYEEEE in the germline V gene. The CDR3 runs to 16 residues. The CDR3: CASSSPRTGRRETQYF. The CDR3 DNA follows: TGTGCCAGCAGCTCCCCCCGGACGGGTAGGAGGGAGACCCAGTACTTC.

The chain links TRBV11-2 to TRBJ1-2, with TRBD1 identical over 7 bases. This CDR3 comprises 15 residues. Germline CDR1 reads SGHAT; CDR2 reads FQNNGV. V was clipped by 2 bases and J by 2 bases; unmatched bases: 5. The CDR3: CASSLNEGQNYGYTF. In nucleotides, the CDR3 is TGTGCCAGCAGCTTAAATGAGGGACAGAACTATGGCTACACCTTC.

In this sample, this clone turned up a few times. The CDR3 DNA reads TGTGCCAGCAGTACCGCGGGAGTGTACGATGAGCAGTTCTTC. It translates to CASSTAGVYDEQFF. The chain carries TRBV2 and TRBJ2-1, with 7 positions matching TRBD2. J gave up 8 bases and V 5 bases, and 9 bases lay outside the gene matches. Per the germline V gene, CDR1 is SNHLY and CDR2 is FYNNEI. The CDR3 spans 14 residues.

This clone was observed once. The chain joins TRBV11-2 to TRBJ2-7, with 8 positions matching TRBD2. V shed 5 bases and J 5 bases; nucleotides not matched to a gene: 8. Germline loops: CDR1 SGHAT, CDR2 FQNNGV. There are 14 residues in the CDR3. CDR3 protein: CASSRGLAPHEQYF. The CDR3 nucleotides are TGTGCCAGCAGCCGAGGACTAGCCCCCCACGAGCAGTACTTC. Based on the CDR3 plus reference TRBV11-2 and TRBJ2-7, the full variable domain is EAGVAQSPRYKIIEKRQSVAFWCNPISGHATLYWYQQILGQGPKLLIQFQNNGVVDDSQLPKDRFSAERLKGVDSTLKIQPAKLEDSAVYLCASSRGLAPHEQYFGPGTRLTVT.

This clone was seen a few times. The CDR3 coding sequence is TGTGCCAGCAGTTCCTCCCTAGCGGGAGTGTACGAGCAGTACTTC. Translating gives CASSSSLAGVYEQYF. The V and J genes are TRBV6-5 and TRBJ2-7; 10 bases align to TRBD2. This CDR3 region has 15 residues. The germline V gene encodes CDR1 MNHEY and CDR2 SVGAGI. The J segment lost 4 bases and the V segment lost 4 bases, leaving 7 bases of the junction unmatched.

The chain uses TRBV11-2 and TRBJ1-1; the D is unclear. Trimming left V 4 bases short and J 5 bases short, with 14 bases between. The V gene's germline CDR1 is SGHAT and CDR2 FQNNGV. The CDR3 runs 14 residues. CDR3 coding DNA: TGTGCCAGCAGCTCACCGCGAGGGCGAACTGAAGCTTTCTTT. Translation gives CASSSPRGRTEAFF.

V is TRBV7-9 and J is TRBJ1-3; D is uncertain. Germline V gives CDR1 SEHNR, CDR2 FQNEAQ (reference sequence). Trimming pared 4 bases from V and 4 bases from J, leaving 11 bases between. The CDR3 has 14 amino acids. The chain's CDR3 is CASSSGVWGNTIYF. The CDR3 DNA follows: TGTGCCAGCAGCTCCGGTGTTTGGGGAAACACCATATATTTT.

The J gene is TRBJ2-3, the V gene TRBV4-3; 7 nucleotides agree with TRBD1. The J segment lost 2 bases and the V segment lost 4 bases, leaving 12 bases of the junction unmatched. This CDR3 is built from 17 residues. The germline CDR1 and CDR2 sequences are LGHNA and YSLEER. The CDR3 spells CASSPSPRQGFTDTQYF. CDR3 coding DNA: TGCGCCAGCAGCCCGAGCCCCCGACAGGGTTTCACAGATACGCAGTATTTT.

This chain joins TRBV29-1 and TRBJ2-1; D ambiguous. The CDR3 loop spans 12 amino acids. With 3 bases removed from V and 8 bases from J, the gap between germline ends came to 11 bases. CDR1 is SQVTM, CDR2 ANQGSEA, per germline. The CDR3 bases are TGCAGCGTTGATCCCAGCACAGATGAGCAGTTCTTC. This codes for CSVDPSTDEQFF.

The chain is built from TRBV25-1 and TRBJ1-2; D gene ambiguous. This CDR3 is built from 13 residues. The V end lost 3 bases, the J end lost 2 bases, and 7 bases lay between the germline ends. Per germline, CDR1 MGHDK and CDR2 SYGVNS. The CDR3 spells CASSDPINYGYTF. DNA of the CDR3: TGTGCCAGCAGTGATCCTATAAACTATGGCTACACCTTC.

The chain has TRBV19 and TRBJ1-5; 7 bases fit TRBD1. With 0 bases clipped from V and 6 bases from J, the junction kept 8 bases outside the gene matches. Germline V gives CDR1 LNHDA, CDR2 SQIVND (reference sequence). The CDR3 covers 16 residues. This chain's CDR3 is CASSIEGGGGLQPQHF. CDR3 in DNA: TGTGCCAGTAGTATAGAAGGGGGCGGCGGGCTTCAGCCCCAGCATTTT. Full variable domain (remainder filled in from reference TRBV19 and TRBJ1-5): DGGITQSPKYLFRKEGQNVTLSCEQNLNHDAMYWYRQDPGQGLRLIYYSQIVNDFQKGDIAEGYSVSREKKESFPLTVTSAQKNPTAFYLCASSIEGGGGLQPQHFGDGTRLSIL.

V and J are TRBV28 and TRBJ2-1, with 11 bases fitting TRBD2. The CDR3 contains 15 residues. In germline, CDR1 is MDHEN, CDR2 SYDVKM. The ends lost 6 bases at V and 7 bases at J; junction bases unmatched: 8. The CDR3 DNA reads TGTGCCAGCAGCAAACTAGCGGGAGTTAAGAATGAGCAGTTCTTC. Encoded protein: CASSKLAGVKNEQFF. Complete variable domain (other parts from reference TRBV28 and TRBJ2-1): DVKVTQSSRYLVKRTGEKVFLECVQDMDHENMFWYRQDPGLGLRLIYFSYDVKMKEKGDIPEGYSVSREKKERFSLILESASTNQTSMYLCASSKLAGVKNEQFFGPGTRLTVL.

In its sample, this clone was seen once. The chain is built from TRBV19 and TRBJ1-1, with a tentative D call TRBD1 (5 bases). Germline V lookup: CDR1 LNHDA, CDR2 SQIVND (reference sequence). The CDR3 runs 16 residues. Trimming removed 4 bases from V and 3 bases from J, with 18 bases in between. This CDR3 is CASSNGAPRVDTEAFF. DNA for the CDR3: TGTGCCAGTAGTAATGGGGCACCTAGGGTGGACACTGAAGCTTTCTTT.